The entry below gives a single TCR beta chain sequence along with its context. Sequenced by immunoSEQ multiplex PCR; TCRdb stores in-frame clones only, minus some. This repertoire shows around 80,000 clones, approximately 90% found once; its top ten account for roughly 0.7%. Deletions cut 3 bases from V and 3 bases from J, with 10 bases between. Germline CDR1 reads SGDLS; CDR2 reads YYNGEE. This CDR3 is 14 amino acids long. This specimen comes from a study of OX40 agonist ivuxolimab in advanced cancers. The wider study: The drug used for patients, ivuxolimab, was an agonistic anti-OX40 (CD134) antibody. Hepatocellular carcinoma, melanoma, renal cell or head and neck cancer was diagnosed in the dose-escalation patients.

The sequencing here drew on CD4+ or CD8+ T cells sorted from blood, taken in a trial of the OX40 agonist ivuxolimab. The chain combines TRBV9 with TRBJ2-1; perhaps TRBD2 as D (6 bases). The TCR sequence derives from an adult with an advanced solid tumor such as melanoma, head and neck, liver or kidney cancer. The DNA of the CDR3 is TGTGCCAGCAGCGCCCAGGGAGGCTACAATGAGCAGTTCTTC. As protein: CASSAQGGYNEQFF. Looking up the rest from reference TRBV9 and TRBJ2-1 gives the full variable domain: DSGVTQTPKHLITATGQRVTLRCSPRSGDLSVYWYQQSLDQGLQFLIQYYNGEERAKGNILERFSAQQFPDLHSELNLSSLELGDSALYFCASSAQGGYNEQFFGPGTRLTVL.